The next 24 T cell receptor beta chains were all read from a single sample in a study of regulatory T cells in long-lasting Graves disease. Construction of TCR beta libraries relied on iRepertoire HTBI primers and on Arm-PCR targeting CDR3 regions. TCRdb called the multiplex PCR reads again in MiXCR, with one record for every CDR3 protein. The sample lists around 460,000 distinct CDR3 sequences; less than 15% were seen once. Specified time point: newly diagnosed GD, antithyroid drugs for less than 3 months. PBMC-derived RNA was used for the TCR library. These data were also reused for a study on T cells in Graves' hyperthyroidism and ophthalmopathy.

The starting material was peripheral blood mononuclear cells (PBMCs), obtained at new diagnosis, from a patient treated with antithyroid drugs. The source is a woman between 45 and 60 years old with Graves disease.

This chain uses TRBV6-4 with TRBJ2-7; the match to TRBD1 covers 8 bases. Trimming removed 6 bases from V and 2 bases from J; junction bases left unmatched: 9. The CDR3 loop spans 15 amino acids. Germline V gene data show CDR1 as MRHNA and CDR2 as SNTAGT. The chain's CDR3 is CASRTAGTGPYEQYF. The CDR3 DNA is TGTGCCAGCAGAACCGCCGGGACAGGACCCTACGAGCAGTACTTC.

The chain carries TRBV2 and TRBJ2-5; TRBD1 matches at 8 bases. This CDR3 spans 15 amino acids. Germline-derived CDR1 and CDR2 are SNHLY and FYNNEI. CDR3 in DNA: TGTGCTGGCAGCAGTACAGGGGGTATCCGGGAGACCCAGTACTTC. This codes for CAGSSTGGIRETQYF.

This clonotype was counted a few times. The chain couples TRBV20-1 to TRBJ2-7; D not certain. V was clipped by 2 bases and J by 3 bases, with 8 bases between them. The CDR3 has 12 amino acids. CDR1 and CDR2 from the germline V gene are DFQATT and SNEGSKA (reference sequence). DNA of the CDR3: TGCAGTGCTAGACGCCAGATCTACGAGCAGTACTTC. It is translated as CSARRQIYEQYF.

This clonotype was seen many times. This sequence joins TRBV6-1 and TRBJ2-1, with 12 bases aligning to TRBD2. The CDR3 covers 14 residues. Germline values: CDR1 MNHNS, CDR2 SASEGT. V lost 6 bases, J lost 6 bases, and 3 bases stayed unmatched. The CDR3 region has the DNA TGTGCCAGCAGCCCGACTAGCGGGAGCAATGAGCAGTTCTTC. Its protein product is CASSPTSGSNEQFF.

This clonotype was seen ten or more times. This chain uses TRBV28 with TRBJ2-1; D perhaps matches TRBD1 (6 bases). The ends were cut back, 6 bases at V and 4 bases at J, with 16 bases in the middle. The CDR3 length is 15 residues. Germline assignment: CDR1 MDHEN and CDR2 SYDVKM. The CDR3 spells CASRTPGHLYNEQFF. The CDR3, as DNA: TGTGCCAGCAGAACTCCGGGACACCTATACAATGAGCAGTTCTTC.

Ten or more counts support this clonotype. V and J are TRBV4-1 and TRBJ1-1; D remains ambiguous. V was cut by 0 bases and J by 1 base, with 6 bases left in between. Germline V gene lookup returns CDR1 MGHRA and CDR2 YSYEKL. The CDR3 sequence is 14 residues long. CDR3 sequence: CASSQDPKNTEAFF. As DNA, the CDR3 is TGCGCCAGCAGCCAAGATCCGAAGAACACTGAAGCTTTCTTT.

The chain couples TRBV27 to TRBJ2-5; TRBD1 matches at 12 bases. The V and J ends lost 4 bases and 6 bases, in that order; junction bases with no gene match: 9. Germline V gives CDR1 MNHEY, CDR2 SMNVEV (reference sequence). The CDR3 length is 16 residues. CDR3 DNA: TGTGCCAGCAGTTCTACCCGGGACAGGGGGCAGCAGACCCAGTACTTC. It is translated as CASSSTRDRGQQTQYF.

This clonotype has ten or more counts. V gene TRBV28 combines with J gene TRBJ2-3; 8 bases fit TRBD2. The CDR3 spans 15 residues. Per germline, CDR1 MDHEN and CDR2 SYDVKM. Losses at the gene ends were 6 bases for V and 4 bases for J; bases not matched to a gene: 9. The CDR3 region is CASSDPGLVPDTQYF. Written as DNA, the CDR3 is TGTGCCAGCAGCGACCCGGGACTAGTCCCAGATACGCAGTATTTT.

This clonotype was counted between two and nine times. The chain is built from TRBV2 and TRBJ2-4, with unresolved D. The CDR3 is 12 residues long. Germline values: CDR1 SNHLY, CDR2 FYNNEI. Deletions cut 3 bases from V and 4 bases from J, with 4 bases between. DNA for the CDR3: TGTGCCAGCAGTGAGGGGAAAAACATTCAGTACTTC. It encodes CASSEGKNIQYF.

Ten or more counts support this clonotype. This CDR3 reads CAWSGGTGVNQPQHF. The CDR3 DNA reads as TGTGCCTGGAGTGGGGGGACAGGGGTCAATCAGCCCCAGCATTTT. This sequence joins TRBV30 and TRBJ1-5; 10 bases line up with TRBD1. Per germline, CDR1 GTSNPN and CDR2 SVGIG (reference sequence). This CDR3 is built from 15 residues. The ends lost 1 base at V and 3 bases at J; junction bases unmatched: 3. Drawing the rest from reference TRBV30 and TRBJ1-5, the complete variable domain is SQTIHQWPATLVQPVGSPLSLECTVEGTSNPNLYWYRQAAGRGLQLLFYSVGIGQISSEVPQNLSASRPQDRQFILSSKKLLLSDSGFYLCAWSGGTGVNQPQHFGDGTRLSIL.

This clonotype was seen at least ten times. The V call is TRBV12-3 or TRBV12-4, the J call TRBJ1-3; D ambiguous. The V end was cut by 7 bases, the J end by 2 bases, with 9 bases between. The CDR3 covers 13 residues. CDR3 amino acids: CASIPRPGNTIYF. The CDR3 nucleotides read TGTGCCAGCATCCCTAGGCCTGGAAACACCATATATTTT.

This clonotype has a count of ten or more. The chain carries TRBV24-1 and TRBJ2-3, with TRBD1 matching over 9 bases. The V gene's germline CDR1 is KGHDR and CDR2 SFDVKD. V lost 5 bases, J lost 4 bases, and 9 bases stayed unmatched. The CDR3 runs to 16 residues. The CDR3 loop reads CATSGLRDREADTQYF. The DNA for the CDR3 is TGTGCCACCAGTGGACTCCGGGACAGGGAGGCAGATACGCAGTATTTT.

The table lists this clonotype with many counts. The CDR3 reads CASSLPLDIGLPLYEQYF. In DNA form, the CDR3 reads TGTGCCAGCAGCTTACCTCTCGACATCGGACTGCCCCTCTACGAGCAGTACTTC. This sequence joins TRBV7-8 and TRBJ2-7; maybe TRBD2 (5 bases). In germline, CDR1 is SGHVS, CDR2 FQNEAQ. This CDR3 comprises 18 residues. With 2 bases removed from V and 3 bases from J, the gap between germline ends came to 23 bases.

This clonotype was seen many times. This chain uses TRBV7-9 with TRBJ2-1; D uncertain. The germline V gene has CDR1 SEHNR and CDR2 FQNEAQ (reference sequence). CDR3 size: 14 residues. V gave up 5 bases and J gave up 0 bases, with 8 bases separating them. CDR3 DNA: TGTGCCAGCAGCAGGACGGGCTCCTACAATGAGCAGTTCTTC. Translation: CASSRTGSYNEQFF.

The chain uses TRBV7-9 and TRBJ2-5; D ambiguous. This CDR3 spans 15 amino acids. Trimming removed 1 base from V and 1 base from J, with 10 bases in between. CDR1 and CDR2 from the germline V gene are SEHNR and FQNEAQ (reference sequence). CDR3 bases: TGTGCCAGCAGCTTAGGCGGTGGGTCCCAAGAGACCCAGTACTTC. This codes for CASSLGGGSQETQYF.

This clonotype has ten or more counts. CDR3 DNA sequence: TGTGCCAGCAGTGAACTAGCGGGACTTGGCTCCTACGAGCAGTACTTC. It translates to CASSELAGLGSYEQYF. V gene TRBV6-1 combines with J gene TRBJ2-7; 9 bases line up with TRBD2. Germline CDR1 MNHNS, CDR2 SASEGT. There are 16 residues in the CDR3. Trimming cost V 2 bases and J 0 bases; bases outside gene matches: 5.

This clonotype was counted ten times or more. V and J are TRBV6-9 and TRBJ2-6; a weak D match, TRBD2 (6 bases). Per the germline V gene, CDR1 is MNHGY and CDR2 is SVAAGI. The CDR3 is 19 amino acids. V was clipped by 3 bases and J by 0 bases, with 18 bases between them. CDR3 sequence reads: CASSYRPATRTSGANVLTF. The CDR3 DNA reads TGTGCCAGCAGTTACCGCCCCGCGACTAGGACCTCTGGGGCCAACGTCCTGACTTTC.

This clonotype was detected many times. This chain links TRBV3-1 with TRBJ2-5, with TRBD2 matching 7 bases. Losses at the gene ends were 4 bases for V and 2 bases for J; bases not matched to a gene: 4. The CDR3 is 14 amino acids. The germline V gene has CDR1 LGHDT and CDR2 YNNKEL (reference sequence). The CDR3 protein is CASSLPGLQETQYF. In DNA form, the CDR3 reads TGTGCCAGCAGCCTACCGGGACTACAAGAGACCCAGTACTTC.

This clonotype was detected only once. The CDR3 does not close with the conserved phenylalanine or tryptophan, likely indicating a read error. In nucleotides, the CDR3 is TGTGCCTGGAGTGTACGGAGAAGCACAGATACGCAGTATCTT. It encodes CAWSVRRSTDTQYL. V and J are TRBV30 and TRBJ2-3, with D unresolved. CDR1 and CDR2 from the germline V gene are GTSNPN and SVGIG (reference sequence). The CDR3 loop spans 14 amino acids. The germline V and J ends were trimmed by 0 bases and 0 bases, with 7 bases remaining between them.

The chain links TRBV6-5 to TRBJ1-1; 7 bases line up with TRBD1. Germline V gene lookup returns CDR1 MNHEY and CDR2 SVGAGI. CDR3 length: 14 residues. With 2 bases clipped from V and 0 bases from J, the junction kept 0 bases outside the gene matches. The CDR3 sequence: CASSYTGVNTEAFF. CDR3 in DNA: TGTGCCAGCAGTTACACAGGGGTGAACACTGAAGCTTTCTTT.

At least ten counts were recorded for this clonotype. The chain uses TRBV2 and TRBJ1-4, with D possibly matching TRBD1 (5 bases). The V gene's germline CDR1 is SNHLY and CDR2 FYNNEI. Trimming took 8 bases from V and 6 from J, leaving 13 bases between them. The CDR3 has 13 residues. The CDR3 DNA sequence: TGTGCCAGCGTTGGGGGGGTGTATGAAAAACTGTTTTTT. Residues: CASVGGVYEKLFF. Together with reference TRBV2 and TRBJ1-4, the CDR3 gives the full variable domain: EPEVTQTPSHQVTQMGQEVILRCVPISNHLYFYWYRQILGQKVEFLVSFYNNEISEKSEIFDDQFSVERPDGSNFTLKIRSTKLEDSAMYFCASVGGVYEKLFFGSGTQLSVL.

Points on this clonotype: This may be a read error: a much more frequent sequence differs by one nucleotide. V and J are TRBV20-1 and TRBJ2-1; tentatively, D is TRBD2 (6 bases). V was shortened by 6 bases and J by 11 bases, with 26 bases between the two germline ends. This CDR3 contains 15 residues. Germline CDR1 and CDR2: DFQATT and SNEGSKA (reference sequence). The CDR3 nucleotides are TGCAGTGCAAACGCACTAGCCAGCTCCCTCGGTAAGCAGTTCTTC. Translating gives CSANALASSLGKQFF.

This clonotype appeared many times. The V call is TRBV7-3, the J call TRBJ1-6; no clear D gene. The V gene lost 0 bases and the J gene lost 7 bases, with 10 bases spanning the gap. The germline V gene encodes CDR1 SGHTA and CDR2 FQGTGA. The CDR3 loop spans 15 amino acids. This CDR3 is CASSLTGLENSPLHF. The CDR3 DNA sequence: TGTGCCAGCAGCTTAACAGGGCTCGAGAATTCACCCCTCCACTTT. The full variable domain, rest sourced from reference TRBV7-3 and TRBJ1-6, is GAGVSQTPSNKVTEKGKYVELRCDPISGHTALYWYRQSLGQGPEFLIYFQGTGAADDSGLPNDRFFAVRPEGSVSTLKIQRTERGDSAVYLCASSLTGLENSPLHFGNGTRLTVT.

The J gene is TRBJ2-7, the V gene TRBV15; maybe TRBD2 (5 bases). The CDR3 extends over 15 amino acids. Germline CDR1 is LNHNV and CDR2 is YYDKDF (reference sequence). V lost 0 bases and J 2 bases, leaving 11 bases between the germline ends. The CDR3, as DNA: TGTGCCACCAGCAGAGAACCAAGCGGAACCTACGAGCAGTACTTC. Residues: CATSREPSGTYEQYF.